This T cell receptor (beta chain) was sequenced for a study of shared clonotypes between healthy human individuals. The data were produced by immunoSEQ multiplex PCR, yet TCRdb's version contains in-frame clones alone and is incomplete. The table lists roughly 1.5 million clones, 98% of them singletons, with approximately 0.44% in the top ten. V was pared by 3 bases and J by 6 bases, with 24 bases between. In germline, CDR1 is SGHRS, CDR2 YFSETQ. The CDR3 has 17 amino acids. The source is a young man in good health. V and J are TRBV5-1 and TRBJ1-1; D is uncertain. Sequences were obtained from naive CD4+ T cells sorted from blood. The subset denotes: CD45RA+ positively selected. This chain's CDR3 is CASSWNPTVLFGAEAFF. The CDR3 DNA reads TGCGCCAGCAGCTGGAATCCCACGGTCTTGTTTGGGGCTGAAGCTTTCTTT.